Below are 21 T cell receptor beta chains sequenced from a single sample in a study of blood T cell repertoires in COVID-19. Repertoires were generated with immunoSEQ multiplex PCR, while TCRdb's copy carries only in-frame clones and drops some. The sample yields 300,000 to 350,000 clones, 80% to 95% seen once. Sample: peripheral blood. Receptor source: a woman in her 30s with COVID-19, enrolled during active disease.

This sequence joins TRBV30 and TRBJ2-7; tentatively, D is TRBD2 (6 bases). This CDR3 region has 13 residues. Germline lookup yields CDR1 GTSNPN and CDR2 SVGIG (reference sequence). The V end lost 4 bases, the J end lost 3 bases, and 13 bases lay between the germline ends. CDR3 loop: CAWNSGLVYEQYF. The CDR3 region has the DNA TGTGCCTGGAATTCGGGACTGGTCTACGAGCAGTACTTC.

V usage is TRBV7-6 and J usage is TRBJ2-5; D unresolved. CDR3 size: 11 residues. Germline V gene sequence: CDR1 SGHVS, CDR2 FNYEAQ. Between the trimmed V and J ends, which lost 4 bases and 4 bases, there was a span of 4 bases. The CDR3: CASSSRETQYF. As DNA, the CDR3 is TGTGCCAGCAGCTCCCGAGAGACCCAGTACTTC.

The gene calls are TRBV19 and TRBJ2-5; 9 nucleotides line up with TRBD1. CDR1 and CDR2 from the germline V gene are LNHDA and SQIVND (reference sequence). The V and J ends lost 6 bases and 5 bases, in that order; junction bases with no gene match: 10. The CDR3 has 15 amino acids. In DNA, the CDR3 is TGTGCCAGTAGCCCCGCGGGACAGGGATCGGAGACCCAGTACTTC. Encoded protein: CASSPAGQGSETQYF. The variable domain in full, with the rest retrieved from reference TRBV19 and TRBJ2-5, is DGGITQSPKYLFRKEGQNVTLSCEQNLNHDAMYWYRQDPGQGLRLIYYSQIVNDFQKGDIAEGYSVSREKKESFPLTVTSAQKNPTAFYLCASSPAGQGSETQYFGPGTRLLVL.

CDR3 residues: CSVETSGIETDTQYF. DNA of the CDR3: TGCAGCGTTGAAACTAGCGGGATCGAGACAGATACGCAGTATTTT. The rearrangement links TRBV29-1 to TRBJ2-3; 10 positions agree with TRBD2. This CDR3 comprises 15 residues. Germline V gives CDR1 SQVTM, CDR2 ANQGSEA. V lost 2 bases to trimming and J lost 3 bases; unmatched junction nucleotides: 5.

The V and J genes are TRBV19 and TRBJ1-4, with 9 bases aligning to TRBD1. The CDR3 consists of 15 residues. Trimming at V came to 3 bases and at J to 6 bases, leaving 5 bases not matched to a gene. Germline V lookup: CDR1 LNHDA, CDR2 SQIVND (reference sequence). CDR3 sequence: CASSIRDREDEKLFF. The CDR3 coding sequence is TGTGCCAGTAGTATCCGGGACAGGGAGGATGAAAAACTGTTTTTT.

This chain joins TRBV30 and TRBJ1-1; no reliable D call. Germline V gene data show CDR1 as GTSNPN and CDR2 as SVGIG (reference sequence). Deletions cut 3 bases from V and 8 bases from J, with 16 bases between. This CDR3 region has 13 residues. The CDR3 is CAWSTTGSSEAFF. The CDR3 DNA sequence: TGTGCCTGGAGCACTACTGGTAGTTCGGAAGCTTTCTTT.

As DNA, the CDR3 is TGCGCCAGCAGCATCGGGACTAGCGGGAGAGGTGGTTTGGAGACCCAGTACTTC. It is translated as CASSIGTSGRGGLETQYF. The chain employs TRBV5-1 and TRBJ2-5, with 14 positions matching TRBD2. CDR3 size: 18 residues. With 4 bases clipped from V and 5 bases from J, the junction kept 13 bases outside the gene matches. CDR1 is SGHRS and CDR2 is YFSETQ in the germline V gene. The whole variable domain, filled in from reference TRBV5-1 and TRBJ2-5, reads KAGVTQTPRYLIKTRGQQVTLSCSPISGHRSVSWYQQTPGQGLQFLFEYFSETQRNKGNFPGRFSGRQFSNSRSEMNVSTLELGDSALYLCASSIGTSGRGGLETQYFGPGTRLLVL.

The chain combines TRBV28 with TRBJ1-5; the match to TRBD1 covers 9 bases. The CDR3 totals 15 residues. V shed 6 bases and J 5 bases; nucleotides not matched to a gene: 8. CDR1 MDHEN and CDR2 SYDVKM come from the germline V gene. The CDR3, as DNA: TGTGCCAGCAGACCTGGACAGGGGACGTATCAGCCCCAGCATTTT. Translation gives CASRPGQGTYQPQHF.

V is TRBV19 and J is TRBJ1-2; the match to TRBD1 covers 9 bases. The V gene end was trimmed by 9 bases and the J gene end by 8 bases; junction bases not matched to a gene: 10. The CDR3 runs 13 residues. Germline-derived CDR1 and CDR2 are LNHDA and SQIVND (reference sequence). For the CDR3, the DNA is TGTGCCAGCACGGACAGGGGCCCTAGAGGCTACACCTTC. Residues: CASTDRGPRGYTF.

The chain employs TRBV29-1 and TRBJ1-1, with no clear D. Looked up from germline, CDR1 is SQVTM and CDR2 is ANQGSEA. The CDR3 runs 13 residues. V gave up 7 bases and J gave up 6 bases, with 18 bases separating them. Here the CDR3 reads CSALDGIVPEAFF. The CDR3 DNA follows: TGCAGCGCCCTGGACGGGATTGTCCCTGAAGCTTTCTTT.

Only one count was recorded for this clone. The chain carries TRBV10-3 and TRBJ2-3; D is ambiguous. In germline, CDR1 is ENHRY, CDR2 SYGVKD. Trimming removed 11 bases at V and 4 bases at J, with 16 bases between. The CDR3 covers 13 residues. The CDR3 nucleotides are TGTGCCCTCGGAAAGCTAGGCGCAGATACGCAGTATTTT. Its protein is CALGKLGADTQYF.

V usage is TRBV4-2 and J usage is TRBJ2-3, with TRBD2 identical over 14 bases. Trimming cost V 5 bases and J 2 bases; bases outside gene matches: 15. This CDR3 contains 20 residues. Germline CDR1 and CDR2: LGHNA and YNFKEQ. The CDR3 loop reads CASSKGLAGVSGKVTDTQYF. The DNA of the CDR3 is TGTGCCAGCAGCAAGGGACTAGCGGGAGTTTCGGGGAAGGTCACAGATACGCAGTATTTT.

The chain employs TRBV15 and TRBJ2-5; 7 bases align to TRBD1. Trimming cost V 1 base and J 4 bases; bases outside gene matches: 0. The length of the CDR3 is 13 residues. The germline V gene has CDR1 LNHNV and CDR2 YYDKDF (reference sequence). CDR3 in DNA: TGTGCCACCAGCAGAGGACAGGGAGAGACCCAGTACTTC. Its protein product is CATSRGQGETQYF.

This chain connects TRBV7-9 to TRBJ2-2; TRBD2 matches 7 bases. The junction had 13 bases not matched to a gene; V was cut back by 6 bases and J by 0 bases. The CDR3 is made up of 18 amino acids. Per the germline V gene, CDR1 is SEHNR and CDR2 is FQNEAQ (reference sequence). The CDR3, as DNA: TGTGCCAGCAGAGCCCACTGGCGGGAGCGAGCGAACACCGGGGAGCTGTTTTTT. Amino acid sequence: CASRAHWRERANTGELFF.

The rearrangement uses TRBV5-6 and TRBJ2-7; a weak D match, TRBD1 (7 bases). Germline V gene data show CDR1 as SGHDT and CDR2 as YYEEEE. V was cut by 3 bases and J by 4 bases, with 17 bases left in between. This CDR3 spans 15 amino acids. The CDR3 DNA sequence: TGTGCCAGCAGCTCTTGGTGGGCAGGGGGGTACGAGCAGTACTTC. Its translation: CASSSWWAGGYEQYF.

The CDR3: CASSFSEGRGFESYEQYF. CDR3 nucleotides: TGTGCCAGCAGCTTTAGCGAAGGAAGAGGGTTTGAATCCTACGAGCAGTACTTC. The rearrangement links TRBV7-9 to TRBJ2-7; D is possibly TRBD2 (5 bases). V shed 3 bases and J shed 1 base, with 22 bases lying between them. Germline assignment: CDR1 SEHNR and CDR2 FQNEAQ (reference sequence). The CDR3 is 18 amino acids.

The rearrangement joins TRBV2 to TRBJ2-4; 7 nucleotides agree with TRBD2. CDR3 length: 16 residues. V was clipped by 3 bases and J by 6 bases; unmatched bases: 11. Germline values: CDR1 SNHLY, CDR2 FYNNEI. CDR3 in DNA: TGTGCCAGCAGTGAGGGACGGGGGGAGTCGGTAAACATTCAGTACTTC. This translates into CASSEGRGESVNIQYF.

The chain is built from TRBV6-2 or TRBV6-3 and TRBJ2-1; maybe TRBD2 (6 bases). Germline-derived CDR1 and CDR2 are MNHEY and SVGEGT. V gave up 2 bases and J gave up 4 bases, with 21 bases separating them. The CDR3 length is 18 residues. For the CDR3, the DNA is TGTGCCAGCAGTTACGAGGGAACAACGGGAGTAATTTACAATGAGCAGTTCTTC. This gives the protein CASSYEGTTGVIYNEQFF.

The gene calls are TRBV5-4 and TRBJ2-5, with 8 bases matching TRBD2. J was trimmed by 5 bases and V by 4 bases; bases with no gene match: 16. CDR1 is SGHNT and CDR2 is YYREEE in the germline V gene (reference sequence). The CDR3 contains 17 residues. Written as DNA, the CDR3 is TGTGCCAGCAGCCACCCACCGAGCGGGAGCGGATCGGAGACCCAGTACTTC. Translating gives CASSHPPSGSGSETQYF.

The chain links TRBV28 to TRBJ1-2; tentative D call: TRBD1 (5 bases). There are 14 residues in the CDR3. Between the trimmed V and J ends, which lost 2 bases and 0 bases, there was a span of 7 bases. CDR1 and CDR2 from the germline V gene are MDHEN and SYDVKM. In DNA, the CDR3 is TGTGCCAGCAGTTTACCAGGGCCTAACTATGGCTACACCTTC. Translation gives CASSLPGPNYGYTF.

This clone is medium-sized. The chain couples TRBV28 to TRBJ1-5; no definite D call. Trimming shortened V by 2 bases and J by 10 bases, and 15 bases separated the two germline ends. CDR1 and CDR2 (germline): MDHEN, SYDVKM. The CDR3 runs 14 residues. The CDR3 loop is CASSLVDTLIPQHF. The CDR3 DNA sequence: TGTGCCAGCAGTTTAGTCGACACACTGATCCCCCAGCATTTT. The full variable domain, in which reference TRBV28 and TRBJ1-5 provide the parts outside the CDR3, is DVKVTQSSRYLVKRTGEKVFLECVQDMDHENMFWYRQDPGLGLRLIYFSYDVKMKEKGDIPEGYSVSREKKERFSLILESASTNQTSMYLCASSLVDTLIPQHFGDGTRLSIL.